What follows describes a single T cell receptor beta chain. This sample is part of a study of T cell responses to AZD1222 COVID-19 vaccine. The assay was immunoSEQ multiplex PCR, and TCRdb's table has in-frame clones only and misses some. The sample shows 110,000 to 150,000 clones, 75% to 90% of them seen only once. V shed 7 bases and J shed 1 base, with 22 bases lying between them. This CDR3 is 17 amino acids long. Germline V gives CDR1 LNHDA, CDR2 SQIVND (reference sequence). The chain combines TRBV19 with TRBJ1-1, with D uncertain. Source: peripheral blood, taken on day 0 of AZD1222 vaccination. The receptor's source is an adult in good health. The CDR3 loop is CASIPTRRGLANTEAFF. In nucleotides, the CDR3 is TGTGCCAGTATTCCGACTCGCCGTGGGTTGGCGAACACTGAAGCTTTCTTT.